Reported below is one T cell receptor beta chain. Its antigen is still unknown. Assay: immunoSEQ multiplex PCR; the TCRdb copy retains only in-frame clones and omits some. The profile covers 65,000 to 85,000 clones, with 85% appearing a single time and roughly 0.8% taken by the ten largest. This entry is derived from a study of OX40 agonist ivuxolimab in advanced cancers. Turning to the study itself: Partial responses occurred in three patients (one hepatocellular carcinoma, two cutaneous melanoma). Study conclusions and caveats: Both CD4+ and CD8+ T cell populations in blood had undergone clonal expansion by week 6 at 0.1 to 3.0 mg/kg.

Trimming stripped 3 bases from V and 2 bases from J, with 18 bases between. Germline CDR1 reads LNHDA; CDR2 reads SQIVND (reference sequence). CDR3 length: 17 amino acids. The sample consisted of CD4+ or CD8+ T cells sorted from blood, taken in a trial of the OX40 agonist ivuxolimab. The J gene is TRBJ2-3, the V gene TRBV19; either TRBD1 or TRBD2 may fit D (6 bases each). The TCR sequence derives from an adult with an advanced solid tumor such as melanoma, head and neck, liver or kidney cancer. The CDR3 protein is CASSMLGATGATDTQYF. CDR3 nucleotides: TGTGCCAGTAGTATGTTAGGAGCGACGGGGGCCACAGATACGCAGTATTTT.